The 26 T cell receptor beta chains reported below all come from one sample, sequenced in a study of T cell repertoires in cytomegalovirus infection. For these receptors, no antigen is known. Each CDR3 protein gets one entry after TCRdb re-called the reads with MiXCR. Here the sample spans 650,000 to 850,000 distinct CDR3 sequences, almost 30% being singletons. The sequencing here drew on cultured CD8+ T cells from PBMCs, taken from culture after CMV antigen stimulation. The receptors come from a human donor in good health (CMV status not recorded). Some clones in this sample may be carry-over from other donors' samples.

The chain employs TRBV19 and TRBJ2-2; 11 bases are shared with TRBD2. With 7 bases clipped from V and 4 bases from J, the junction kept 8 bases outside the gene matches. Germline loops: CDR1 LNHDA, CDR2 SQIVND (reference sequence). The CDR3 consists of 16 residues. CDR3: CASTLSGGAVTGELFF. The CDR3 DNA is TGTGCCAGTACCCTTAGCGGGGGGGCCGTCACCGGGGAGCTGTTTTTT.

Many counts were recorded for this clonotype. The chain uses TRBV6-5 and TRBJ1-1; TRBD1 is a possible D gene (6 bases). Germline V gene sequence: CDR1 MNHEY, CDR2 SVGAGI. V lost 3 bases to trimming and J lost 0 bases, with 8 bases between them. This CDR3 is built from 14 residues. CDR3 protein: CASSYGGLNTEAFF. In DNA form, the CDR3 reads TGTGCCAGCAGTTATGGGGGCCTGAACACTGAAGCTTTCTTT.

This clonotype was picked up one time. A much more abundant neighbour one base away suggests this may be a read error. V and J are TRBV7-8 and TRBJ2-1; tentative D call: TRBD1 (5 bases). The CDR3 has 16 residues. CDR1 is SGHVS, CDR2 FQNEAQ, per germline. With 5 bases removed from V and 12 bases from J, the gap between germline ends came to 26 bases. The CDR3 here is CASSPGRTLVYSVQFF. The CDR3 DNA is TGTGCCAGCAGCCCCGGCAGGACACTGGTTTATAGTGTGCAGTTCTTC.

This clonotype was picked up a small number of times. The chain recombines TRBV6-5 with TRBJ2-1; D unclear. This CDR3 is 16 amino acids long. The V gene's germline CDR1 is MNHEY and CDR2 SVGAGI. The germline V and J ends were trimmed by 0 bases and 0 bases, with 9 bases remaining between them. Written as DNA, the CDR3 is TGTGCCAGCAGTTACTCGTGGCAGTACTCCTACAATGAGCAGTTCTTC. Its protein is CASSYSWQYSYNEQFF.

This clonotype was seen only a few times. This chain's CDR3 is CASSYLTRGLANYGYTF. The CDR3 nucleotides read TGTGCCAGCAGTTATCTAACCAGGGGACTAGCTAACTATGGCTACACCTTC. The chain combines TRBV27 with TRBJ1-2; possibly TRBD1 for D (6 bases). V lost 4 bases and J 0 bases, leaving 18 bases between the germline ends. In germline, CDR1 is MNHEY, CDR2 SMNVEV (reference sequence). This CDR3 spans 17 amino acids.

The gene calls are TRBV27 and TRBJ2-3; D gene unclear. CDR3 size: 15 residues. The germline V gene encodes CDR1 MNHEY and CDR2 SMNVEV (reference sequence). Trimming removed 2 bases at V and 2 bases at J, with 11 bases between. This CDR3 is CASSLDRPYTDTQYF. The DNA for the CDR3 is TGTGCCAGCAGTTTAGATCGCCCTTACACAGATACGCAGTATTTT.

The chain links TRBV4-1 to TRBJ1-2; D gene ambiguous. CDR1 MGHRA and CDR2 YSYEKL come from the germline V gene. Between the trimmed V and J ends, which lost 5 bases and 4 bases, there was a span of 14 bases. The CDR3 is 14 amino acids. The CDR3 reads CASSTPGSVYGYTF. CDR3 DNA sequence: TGCGCCAGCAGCACACCTGGGTCGGTCTATGGCTACACCTTC.

This clonotype occurred a few times. The CDR3 nucleotides read TGTGCCATTGGGACAGGGGGGGGCTACACCTTC. It translates to CAIGTGGGYTF. The chain combines TRBV6-8 with TRBJ1-2; TRBD1 aligns across 11 bases. The CDR3 length is 11 residues. From germline, CDR1 is MNHGY and CDR2 SAAAGT. With 10 bases clipped from V and 8 bases from J, the junction kept 3 bases outside the gene matches.

This sequence joins TRBV7-9 and TRBJ2-7, with D unclear. Germline values: CDR1 SEHNR, CDR2 FQNEAQ (reference sequence). The CDR3 has 16 amino acids. Trimming shortened V by 7 bases and J by 1 base, and 20 bases separated the two germline ends. CDR3 sequence (DNA): TGTGCCAGCACCACGCCGGCAGGCCCCTATTCCTACGAGCAGTACTTC. It specifies CASTTPAGPYSYEQYF.

In its sample, this clonotype was seen a few times. The chain is built from TRBV12-3 or TRBV12-4 and TRBJ2-1, with D uncertain. The CDR3 is made up of 13 amino acids. Trimming pared 3 bases from V and 9 bases from J, leaving 12 bases between. CDR3: CASSFGSFFEQFF. The CDR3, as DNA: TGTGCCAGCAGTTTCGGTAGCTTCTTTGAGCAGTTCTTC.

Only a few counts were recorded for this clonotype. The chain links TRBV4-3 to TRBJ2-3; D is perhaps TRBD1 (6 bases). The CDR3 is made up of 15 amino acids. V shed 1 base and J shed 3 bases, with 11 bases lying between them. The germline CDR1 and CDR2 sequences are LGHNA and YSLEER. The CDR3 sequence: CASSQGHRETDTQYF. The CDR3 coding sequence is TGCGCCAGCAGCCAAGGGCACAGGGAAACAGATACGCAGTATTTT.

This chain uses TRBV29-1 with TRBJ1-2, with D unresolved. CDR1 is SQVTM and CDR2 is ANQGSEA in the germline V gene. CDR3 size: 13 residues. V was shortened by 3 bases and J by 3 bases, with 11 bases between the two germline ends. CDR3 in DNA: TGCAGCGTTGAGCCCAGAGGAGACTATGGCTACACCTTC. Residues: CSVEPRGDYGYTF.

This clonotype was detected a few times. CDR3 DNA: TGTGCCAGCAGCCAGGTTAGCGGGGGCTTCGGCGATACGCAGTATTTT. Amino acids: CASSQVSGGFGDTQYF. The chain recombines TRBV4-2 with TRBJ2-3, with 9 bases that match TRBD2. This CDR3 contains 16 residues. The ends lost 3 bases at V and 6 bases at J; junction bases unmatched: 10. Germline V gene sequence: CDR1 LGHNA, CDR2 YNFKEQ.

This sequence joins TRBV6-1 and TRBJ2-1, with D tentatively TRBD2 (7 bases). The V gene's germline CDR1 is MNHNS and CDR2 SASEGT. The CDR3 runs 13 residues. Trimming cost V 2 bases and J 8 bases, with 10 bases left between them. CDR3: CASSEQGRDEQFF. In DNA, the CDR3 is TGTGCCAGCAGTGAACAGGGGAGGGATGAGCAGTTCTTC.

A few counts support this clonotype. The V gene is TRBV27, the J gene TRBJ1-2; D is undetermined. Trimming took off 0 bases at V and 4 bases at J, with 18 bases between the two ends. The CDR3 loop spans 17 amino acids. The germline V gene encodes CDR1 MNHEY and CDR2 SMNVEV (reference sequence). The CDR3 sequence is CASSLSRPSGLLYGYTF. The CDR3 DNA sequence: TGTGCCAGCAGTTTATCGCGGCCATCAGGCCTGCTCTATGGCTACACCTTC.

This rearrangement joins TRBV6-6 to TRBJ1-4; D might be TRBD1 (5 bases). The V gene lost 6 bases and the J gene lost 0 bases, with 8 bases spanning the gap. The CDR3 sequence is 14 residues long. Germline CDR1 reads MNHNY; CDR2 reads SVGAGI (reference sequence). In DNA, the CDR3 is TGTGCCAGCAGGCGGGACTCAACTAATGAAAAACTGTTTTTT. As protein: CASRRDSTNEKLFF.

This chain joins TRBV7-6 and TRBJ1-1, with TRBD1 matching over 7 bases. CDR1 is SGHVS and CDR2 is FNYEAQ in the germline V gene. V shed 6 bases, J shed 0 bases, and the junction held 7 bases outside the gene matches. The CDR3 is 15 residues long. The CDR3 here is CASRAPGQMNTEAFF. CDR3 sequence (DNA): TGTGCCAGCAGGGCCCCGGGACAGATGAACACTGAAGCTTTCTTT.

In this sample, this clonotype turned up a few times. The chain couples TRBV6-5 to TRBJ2-1, with 14 bases identical to TRBD2. The CDR3 loop spans 14 amino acids. Germline V lookup: CDR1 MNHEY, CDR2 SVGAGI. V lost 1 base to trimming and J lost 12 bases; unmatched junction nucleotides: 2. CDR3 amino acids: CASSYLTSGGGQFF. In DNA form, the CDR3 reads TGTGCCAGCAGTTACTTGACTAGCGGGGGGGGGCAGTTCTTC.

The chain's CDR3 is CASSYPRGARTEAFF. CDR3 nucleotides: TGTGCCAGCAGTTACCCTCGGGGGGCAAGGACTGAAGCTTTCTTT. This rearrangement joins TRBV6-2 or TRBV6-3 to TRBJ1-1; TRBD1 might be the D (6 bases). The V end was cut by 2 bases, the J end by 5 bases, with 15 bases between. The germline gives CDR1 MNHEY, CDR2 SVGEGT. There are 15 residues in the CDR3.

This chain connects TRBV20-1 to TRBJ1-1; D is undetermined. The V gene lost 3 bases and the J gene lost 1 base, with 9 bases spanning the gap. The germline gives CDR1 DFQATT, CDR2 SNEGSKA (reference sequence). The CDR3 is 13 residues long. In nucleotides, the CDR3 is TGCAGTGCTAGCAGCGAAACGAACACTGAAGCTTTCTTT. Its protein product is CSASSETNTEAFF.

This rearrangement joins TRBV6-2 or TRBV6-3 to TRBJ1-6; 7 bases are a match to TRBD1. The CDR3 consists of 14 residues. Germline assignment: CDR1 MNHEY and CDR2 SVGEGT. The J segment lost 7 bases and the V segment lost 6 bases, leaving 6 bases of the junction unmatched. The CDR3, as DNA: TGTGCCAGCAGAACCTGGGACAGCAATTCACCCCTCCACTTT. Amino acid sequence: CASRTWDSNSPLHF.

This clonotype showed up just once. This chain links TRBV29-1 with TRBJ1-4; 11 nucleotides align to TRBD1. With 6 bases clipped from V and 7 bases from J, the junction kept 4 bases outside the gene matches. CDR3 length: 13 residues. Germline V gene data show CDR1 as SQVTM and CDR2 as ANQGSEA. CDR3 sequence (DNA): TGCAGCGTCGGGGGGACAGGGGGTGAAAAACTGTTTTTT. It yields the protein CSVGGTGGEKLFF. Supplemented by reference TRBV29-1 and TRBJ1-4, the full variable domain reads SAVISQKPSRDICQRGTSLTIQCQVDSQVTMMFWYRQQPGQSLTLIATANQGSEATYESGFVIDKFPISRPNLTFSTLTVSNMSPEDSSIYLCSVGGTGGEKLFFGSGTQLSVL.

This clonotype was counted ten times or more. The chain links TRBV12-3 or TRBV12-4 to TRBJ2-2, with 7 bases matching TRBD1. The CDR3 sequence is 15 residues long. Unmatched junction bases numbered 5, after V lost 7 bases and J lost 0 bases. Written as DNA, the CDR3 is TGTGCCAGCACCCGGACAGGCGCGAACACCGGGGAGCTGTTTTTT. Translation gives CASTRTGANTGELFF.

The chain combines TRBV10-3 with TRBJ1-6; a weak D match, TRBD1 (6 bases). CDR3 length: 17 residues. V was pared by 4 bases and J by 6 bases, with 19 bases between. Germline V gives CDR1 ENHRY, CDR2 SYGVKD. The CDR3, as DNA: TGTGCCATCAGTGTAGGGACACTCGAAAGTATTAATTCACCCCTCCACTTT. Its protein product is CAISVGTLESINSPLHF.

This chain links TRBV6-1 with TRBJ2-2; 10 nucleotides line up with TRBD1. V shed 7 bases, J shed 6 bases, and the junction held 5 bases outside the gene matches. CDR3 length: 14 residues. Germline V lookup: CDR1 MNHNS, CDR2 SASEGT. Here the CDR3 DNA reads TGTGCCAGCATGGGGACAGGGGTGTCCGGGGAGCTGTTTTTT. Translating it yields CASMGTGVSGELFF.

This clonotype was observed many times. V is TRBV7-9 and J is TRBJ2-1, with D unresolved. The CDR3 totals 14 residues. The V end was cut by 5 bases, the J end by 5 bases, with 13 bases between. Germline V CDR1 and CDR2: SEHNR, FQNEAQ (reference sequence). CDR3 bases: TGTGCCAGCAGCCCCACGGGCCCGAACAATGAGCAGTTCTTC. This encodes CASSPTGPNNEQFF. Full variable domain (rest looked up from reference TRBV7-9 and TRBJ2-1): DTGVSQNPRHKITKRGQNVTFRCDPISEHNRLYWYRQTLGQGPEFLTYFQNEAQLEKSRLLSDRFSAERPKGSFSTLEIQRTEQGDSAMYLCASSPTGPNNEQFFGPGTRLTVL.